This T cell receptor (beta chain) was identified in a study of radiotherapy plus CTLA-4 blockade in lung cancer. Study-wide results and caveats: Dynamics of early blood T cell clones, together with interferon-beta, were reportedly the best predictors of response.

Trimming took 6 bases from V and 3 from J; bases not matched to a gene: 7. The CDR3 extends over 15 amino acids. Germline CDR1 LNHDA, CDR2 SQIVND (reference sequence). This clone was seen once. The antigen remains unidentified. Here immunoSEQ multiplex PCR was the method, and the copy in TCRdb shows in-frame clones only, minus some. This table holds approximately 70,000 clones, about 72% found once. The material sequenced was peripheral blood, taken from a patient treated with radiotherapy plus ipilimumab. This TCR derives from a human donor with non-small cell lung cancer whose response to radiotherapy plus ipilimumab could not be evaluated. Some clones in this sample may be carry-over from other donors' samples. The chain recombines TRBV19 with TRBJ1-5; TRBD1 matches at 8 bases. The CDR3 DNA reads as TGTGCCAGTAGGGGGACAGGCGTCTTCAATCAGCCCCAGCATTTT. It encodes CASRGTGVFNQPQHF.